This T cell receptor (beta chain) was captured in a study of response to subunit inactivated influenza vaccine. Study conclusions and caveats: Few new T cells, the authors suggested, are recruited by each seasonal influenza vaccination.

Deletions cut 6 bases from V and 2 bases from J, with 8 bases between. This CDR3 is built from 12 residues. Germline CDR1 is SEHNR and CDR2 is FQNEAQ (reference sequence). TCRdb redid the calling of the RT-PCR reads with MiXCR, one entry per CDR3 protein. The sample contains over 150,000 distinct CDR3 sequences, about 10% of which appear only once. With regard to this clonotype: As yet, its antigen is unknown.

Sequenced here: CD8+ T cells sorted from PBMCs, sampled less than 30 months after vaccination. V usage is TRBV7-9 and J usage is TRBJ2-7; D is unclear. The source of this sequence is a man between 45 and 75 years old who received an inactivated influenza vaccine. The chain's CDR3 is CASSPIPYEQYF. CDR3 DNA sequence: TGTGCCAGCAGTCCAATCCCCTACGAGCAGTACTTC.